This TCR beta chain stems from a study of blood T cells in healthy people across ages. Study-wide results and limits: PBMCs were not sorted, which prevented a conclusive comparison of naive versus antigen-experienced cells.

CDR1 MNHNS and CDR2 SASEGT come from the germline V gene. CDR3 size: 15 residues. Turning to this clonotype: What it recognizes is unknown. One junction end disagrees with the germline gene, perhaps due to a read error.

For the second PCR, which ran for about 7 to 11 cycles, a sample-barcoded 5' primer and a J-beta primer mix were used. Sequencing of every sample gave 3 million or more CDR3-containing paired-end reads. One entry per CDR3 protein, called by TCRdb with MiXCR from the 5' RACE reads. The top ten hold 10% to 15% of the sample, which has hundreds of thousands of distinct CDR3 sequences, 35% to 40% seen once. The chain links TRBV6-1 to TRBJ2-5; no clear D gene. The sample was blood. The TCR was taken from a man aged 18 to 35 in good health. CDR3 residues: CVSSEDPETSNEQYF. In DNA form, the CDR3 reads TGTGTCAGCAGTGAAGATCCCGAAACCTCGAATGAGCAGTACTTC.